What follows is one T cell receptor beta chain and its context. In this sample, this clonotype turned up many times. Which antigen it targets is not known. Base qualities were left out, and no much larger clone turns up one base away. This sample was included in a study of T cells in Graves' hyperthyroidism and ophthalmopathy (dated by TCRdb to between 2019 and 2020). As for the study more broadly: Peripheral blood samples were taken at initial diagnosis, before any treatment was given. A discovery cohort of around 100 patients, 43 with Graves' ophthalmopathy and approximately 57 with stable Graves' hyperthyroidism, was used to find distinguishing TCR V-J signatures. Prospective prediction of ophthalmopathy was tested in an independent validation cohort consisting of some 19 hyperthyroidism patients and around 16 patients who later progressed to ophthalmopathy. The roughly 91 discovery patients were randomly divided into training and test sets at a 7:3 ratio. The study also compared thyroid tissue and blood T-cell repertoires from a handful of Graves' hyperthyroidism patients. Following sampling, methimazole starting at 30 mg daily was given to hyperthyroidism patients, and high-dose intravenous methylprednisolone was given to ophthalmopathy patients. The paper reports TCR Vbeta CDR3 sequencing of 135 peripheral blood samples: 40 or so ophthalmopathy, some 80 hyperthyroidism and approximately 17 progressor patients.

From a lookup of the germline V gene, CDR1 and CDR2 are SQVTM and ANQGSEA. After removal of 6 bases from V and 2 bases from J, the junction retains 9 bases not matched to a gene. Including the terminal cysteine and phenylalanine, the CDR3 comprises 14 residues. Of all the DNA, just the CDR3 is kept, 42 bases in frame from base 1. Summary of the overall study and its limitations: Sample size was not statistically predetermined, and blinding of investigators to group allocation was not performed. Blood samples also contained most of the expanded thyroid clonotypes (frequency above 0.001), which suggests that blood repertoires may reflect thyroid immune responses. In validation, the model predicted progression to ophthalmopathy with 55% to 71% sensitivity and approximately 78% specificity, a median of approximately 6.7 months before onset. Ophthalmopathy was separated from stable hyperthyroidism by a 13 V-J signature model, with approximately 89% sensitivity and 81% to 82% specificity obtained in cross-validation and 80%/75% obtained in testing.

Stable Graves' hyperthyroidism was defined as the absence of progression to ophthalmopathy over 18 months of follow-up. Hyperthyroidism patients were newly diagnosed, with disease duration under 2 months, and aged 18 to 65 years. Any patient with an uncontrolled infection, another autoimmune disease, pregnancy or lactation was excluded. Diagnoses were based on clinical symptoms, serum thyroxine and TRAb, thyroid ultrasound and orbital computed tomography. PBMCs were separated from approximately 10 ml of fresh peripheral blood using Ficoll-Paque density gradient centrifugation. Total RNA was extracted using Trizol reagent, and RNA quality was assessed on an Agilent 2100 Bioanalyzer. Amplification of TCR beta CDR3 regions was carried out from RNA transcripts. A first-round RT-PCR of the TCR CDR3 used the HTBI primer set with the Qiagen OneStep RT-PCR kit. A second multiplex PCR round built the libraries, followed by size selection and purification. Libraries were sequenced paired-end with 100 bp reads on an Illumina HiSeq2000. Processing in the source paper ran as follows. SOAPnuke was used to process the raw data, removing reads that contained adapters or uncalled bases, had a mean Phred below 15, or lacked an exact match to the constant primer or identifier. High-quality paired reads were merged with COPE v1.2.5, and unique nucleotide sequences were defined as clonotypes. MiTCR v1.1 was used to align clonotypes to the IMGT TRBV, TRBD and TRBJ reference segments. The analysis included only V-J combinations with a frequency above 0.0001, which together covered over 98% of the repertoires. A TCS score was defined as the ratio of F50 (clonal expansion) to E x V (chaos), with BLOSUM62-based TCRdist applied between CDR3 peptides within each V-J. Welch's t-statistics and random forest reduced around 520 V-J features to 13, which were used in a naive Bayes classifier (R e1071). TCRdb applied fastp at Q25 and MiXCR to the public reads, then kept only in-frame beta chains. Rows with a matching CDR3 protein are joined into one entry that keeps the most common DNA and genes. None of the V and J calls come from the authors' own analysis; TCRdb made them. Within this sample are about 360,000 distinct CDR3 sequences, with approximately 13% of them counted one time only. The biggest ten clones account for around a tenth of the sample.

Sequencing was done on a sample of blood. The chain couples TRBV29-1 to TRBJ2-7, with 8 bases matching TRBD2. The sequence was collected from a woman between 18 and 29 years old with Graves' hyperthyroidism. Read as DNA, the sequence is TGCAGCGTCGGGGGGGCGGCTGCAACCTACGAGCAGTACTTC. Its translation is CSVGGAAATYEQYF.